This TCR beta chain emerged from a study of blood T cell repertoires in COVID-19. Study-level background: Specimens from acute and convalescent COVID-19 originated in the United States, Italy and Spain. T cells, B-cell-depleted T cells, or PBMCs supplied cDNA or gDNA.

How the authors handled the data: Reference gene primer amplification in the assay estimated nucleated cell counts. This table comes from immunoSEQ multiplex PCR, and its TCRdb copy is limited to in-frame clones, with some not included. V, J and clone size are those of that table, while D and trimming were read from the DNA. The repertoire holds roughly 200,000 clones, with over 60% as singletons. This clone appeared a single time. Germline loops: CDR1 MNHEY, CDR2 SMNVEV (reference sequence). The CDR3 has 14 residues. The V gene end was trimmed by 3 bases and the J gene end by 2 bases; junction bases not matched to a gene: 4.

Sequencing input: peripheral blood. This rearrangement joins TRBV27 to TRBJ2-7; 7 bases line up with TRBD1. The sequence was collected from a woman in her 70s with acute or convalescent COVID-19. The CDR3 DNA follows: TGTGCCAGCAGTTTCGGGACAGCCCCCTACGAGCAGTACTTC. Translating gives CASSFGTAPYEQYF.